The clone carrying this T cell receptor beta chain was picked up one time. As yet, its antigen is unknown. The sample comes from a study of breast tumors, draining lymph nodes, adjacent tissues. Findings of the study overall: Luminal-like breast cancer showed significantly greater tumor-nontumor repertoire similarity than basal-like breast cancer did. Tumor repertoires ranked between lymph nodes and nontumor tissue in diversity, with V and J gene preferences.

Samples came from axillary lymph nodes draining the breast cancer. TCRdb re-derived calls from the multiplex PCR reads in MiXCR, one entry per CDR3 protein. The sample carries about 270,000 distinct CDR3 sequences, roughly 31% recorded once. V shed 8 bases and J shed 5 bases, with 21 bases lying between them. The germline CDR1 and CDR2 sequences are SQVTM and ANQGSEA. This CDR3 has 14 residues. This receptor was taken from a female donor with breast cancer. Some clones in this sample may be carry-over from other donors' samples. The chain links TRBV29-1 to TRBJ1-2; possible D gene TRBD1, 6 bases. The sequencing input was axillary lymph node tissue. CDR3 loop: CSSQRTAASYGYTF. The DNA of the CDR3 is TGCAGCTCTCAACGGACAGCGGCTTCTTATGGCTACACCTTC.